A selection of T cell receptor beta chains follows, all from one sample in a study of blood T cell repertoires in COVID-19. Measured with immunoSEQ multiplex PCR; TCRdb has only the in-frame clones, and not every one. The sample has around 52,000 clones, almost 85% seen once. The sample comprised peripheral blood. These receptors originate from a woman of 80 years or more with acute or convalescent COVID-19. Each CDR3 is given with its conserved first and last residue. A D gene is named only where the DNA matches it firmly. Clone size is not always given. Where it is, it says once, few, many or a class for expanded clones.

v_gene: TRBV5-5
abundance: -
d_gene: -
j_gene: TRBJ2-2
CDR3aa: CASSLAGAGTNTGELFF
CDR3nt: TGTGCCAGCAGCTTGGCCGGAGCGGGGACAAACACCGGGGAGCTGTTTTTT

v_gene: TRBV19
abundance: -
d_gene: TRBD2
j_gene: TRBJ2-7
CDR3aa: CASSRASGNWEQYF
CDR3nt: TGTGCCAGTAGTAGGGCTAGCGGGAACTGGGAGCAGTACTTC

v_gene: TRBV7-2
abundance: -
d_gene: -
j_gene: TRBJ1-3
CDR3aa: CASSRDGSGNTIYF
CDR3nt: TGTGCCAGCAGCCGCGATGGCTCTGGAAACACCATATATTTT

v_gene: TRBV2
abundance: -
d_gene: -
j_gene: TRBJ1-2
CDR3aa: CASRGGEGYYGYTF
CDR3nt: TGTGCCAGCAGGGGTGGGGAGGGGTACTATGGCTACACCTTC

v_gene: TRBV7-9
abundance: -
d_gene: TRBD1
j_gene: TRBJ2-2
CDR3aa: CASTSRQGIGELFF
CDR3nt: TGTGCCAGCACTTCTCGACAGGGGATCGGGGAGCTGTTTTTT

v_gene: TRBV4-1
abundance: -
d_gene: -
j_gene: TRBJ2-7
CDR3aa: CASSPGLRGPYEQYF
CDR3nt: TGCGCCAGCAGCCCCGGGCTCAGGGGACCCTACGAGCAGTACTTC

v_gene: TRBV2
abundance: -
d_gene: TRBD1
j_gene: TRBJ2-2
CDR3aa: CASSGAGGNTGELFF
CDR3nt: TGTGCCAGCAGTGGGGCAGGGGGTAACACCGGGGAGCTGTTTTTT

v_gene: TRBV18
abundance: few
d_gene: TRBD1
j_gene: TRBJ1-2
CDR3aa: CASSGQGGGYGYTF
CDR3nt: TGTGCCAGCTCCGGACAGGGAGGCGGCTATGGCTACACCTTC

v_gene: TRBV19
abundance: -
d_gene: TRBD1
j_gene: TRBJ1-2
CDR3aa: CASSQTGENGYTF
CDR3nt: TGTGCCAGTAGCCAAACAGGGGAGAACGGCTACACCTTC

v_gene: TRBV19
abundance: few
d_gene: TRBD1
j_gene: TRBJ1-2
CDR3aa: CASSLQGYGYTF
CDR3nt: TGTGCCAGTAGTCTACAGGGGTATGGCTACACCTTC

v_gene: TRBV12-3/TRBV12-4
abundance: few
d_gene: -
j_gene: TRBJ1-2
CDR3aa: CASSLGGDGGYTF
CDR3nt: TGTGCCAGCAGTTTAGGGGGGGATGGCGGCTACACCTTC

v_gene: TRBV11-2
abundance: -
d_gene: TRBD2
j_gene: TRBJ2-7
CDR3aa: CASSPLRGVVSAYEQYF
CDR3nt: TGTGCCAGCAGCCCCCTTCGGGGGGTAGTGAGCGCCTACGAGCAGTACTTC

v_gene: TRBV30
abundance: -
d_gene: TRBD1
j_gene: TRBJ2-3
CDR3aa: CAWSRDIPGQGGTDTQYF
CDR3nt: TGTGCCTGGAGTCGAGATATCCCGGGACAGGGAGGCACAGATACGCAGTATTTT

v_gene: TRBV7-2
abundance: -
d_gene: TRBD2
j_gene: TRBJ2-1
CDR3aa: CASSPRASLAGVRYNEQFF
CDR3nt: TGTGCCAGCAGCCCCAGGGCCTCTCTAGCGGGAGTTAGGTACAATGAGCAGTTCTTC

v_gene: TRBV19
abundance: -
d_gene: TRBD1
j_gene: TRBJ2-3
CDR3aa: CASMETGMGTDTQYF
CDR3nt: TGTGCCAGTATGGAGACAGGGATGGGGACAGATACGCAGTATTTT

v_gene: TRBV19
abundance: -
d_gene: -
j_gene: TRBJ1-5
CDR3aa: CASSIAVGDNQPQHF
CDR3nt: TGTGCCAGTAGTATAGCTGTAGGGGACAATCAGCCCCAGCATTTT

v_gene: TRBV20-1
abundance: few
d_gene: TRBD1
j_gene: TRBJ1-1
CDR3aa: CSARTGGRSFF
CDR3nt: TGCAGTGCCAGGACAGGGGGCCGGTCTTTCTTT

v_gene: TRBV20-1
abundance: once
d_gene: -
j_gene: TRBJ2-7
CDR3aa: CSASYNRPYEQYF
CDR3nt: TGCAGTGCTAGTTATAACAGGCCCTACGAGCAGTACTTC

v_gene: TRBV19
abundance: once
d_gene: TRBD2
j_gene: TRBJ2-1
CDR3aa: CASSASGRLNNEQFF
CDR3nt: TGTGCCAGTAGTGCTAGCGGGAGACTAAACAATGAGCAGTTCTTC

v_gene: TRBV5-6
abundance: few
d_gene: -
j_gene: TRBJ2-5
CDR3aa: CASSLRQTRQETQYF
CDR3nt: TGTGCCAGCAGCTTGCGTCAGACTAGACAAGAGACCCAGTACTTC

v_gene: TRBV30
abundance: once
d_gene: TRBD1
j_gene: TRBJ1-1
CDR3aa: CAGGTAPNTEAFF
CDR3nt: TGTGCCGGAGGGACAGCTCCGAACACTGAAGCTTTCTTT

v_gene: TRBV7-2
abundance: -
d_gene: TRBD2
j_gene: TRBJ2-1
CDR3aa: CASSLRGLAGSSYNEQFF
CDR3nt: TGTGCCAGCAGCTTAAGGGGACTAGCGGGGAGCTCCTACAATGAGCAGTTCTTC

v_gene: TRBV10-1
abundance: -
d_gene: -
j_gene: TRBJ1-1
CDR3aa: CASSDGGADTEAFF
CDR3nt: TGCGCCAGCAGTGATGGAGGGGCGGACACTGAAGCTTTCTTT

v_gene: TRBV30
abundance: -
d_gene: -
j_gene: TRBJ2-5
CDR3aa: CAGTTSPETQYF
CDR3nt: TGTGCCGGCACGACTAGTCCAGAGACCCAGTACTTC

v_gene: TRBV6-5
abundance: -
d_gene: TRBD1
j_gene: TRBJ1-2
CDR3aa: CASRLNRQGGYGYTF
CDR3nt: TGTGCCAGCAGGCTCAACCGACAGGGGGGCTATGGCTACACCTTC

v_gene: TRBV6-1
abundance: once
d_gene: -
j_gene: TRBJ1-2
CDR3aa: CASSVLAGHLNYGYTF
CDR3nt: TGTGCCAGCAGTGTCCTCGCGGGCCACCTTAACTATGGCTACACCTTC

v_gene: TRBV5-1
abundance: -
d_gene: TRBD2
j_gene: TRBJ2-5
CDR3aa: CASSLGGGQETQYF
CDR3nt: TGCGCCAGCAGCTTAGGCGGGGGCCAAGAGACCCAGTACTTC

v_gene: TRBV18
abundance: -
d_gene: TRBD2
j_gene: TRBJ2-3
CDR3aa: CASSPPMVAGEITDTQYF
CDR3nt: TGTGCCAGCTCACCACCGATGGTAGCGGGAGAAATCACAGATACGCAGTATTTT

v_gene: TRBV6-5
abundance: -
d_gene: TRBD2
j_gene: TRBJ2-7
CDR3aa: CASSYSGSDYEQYF
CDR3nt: TGTGCCAGCAGTTATAGCGGGAGTGATTACGAGCAGTACTTC

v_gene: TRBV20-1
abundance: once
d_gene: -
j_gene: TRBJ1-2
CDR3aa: CSARGDYGYTF
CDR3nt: TGCAGTGCTAGAGGCGACTATGGCTACACCTTC

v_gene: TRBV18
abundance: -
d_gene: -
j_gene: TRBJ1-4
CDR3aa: CASSVKEAEKLFF
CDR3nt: TGTGCCAGCTCAGTTAAGGAGGCTGAAAAACTGTTTTTT

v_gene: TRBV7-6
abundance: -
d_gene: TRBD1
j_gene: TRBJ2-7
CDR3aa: CASSQTTGSEQYF
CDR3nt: TGTGCCAGCAGCCAGACGACAGGGAGCGAGCAGTACTTC

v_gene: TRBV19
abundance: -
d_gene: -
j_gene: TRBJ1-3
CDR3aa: CASIDRFSGNTIYF
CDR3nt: TGTGCCAGTATCGACAGGTTCTCTGGAAACACCATATATTTT

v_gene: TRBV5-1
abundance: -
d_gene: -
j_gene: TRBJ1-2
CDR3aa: CASSLEGERGYTF
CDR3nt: TGCGCCAGCAGCTTGGAGGGGGAGCGGGGCTACACCTTC

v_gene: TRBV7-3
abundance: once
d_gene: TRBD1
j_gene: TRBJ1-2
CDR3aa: CASSPNAPDRASNYGYTF
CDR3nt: TGTGCCAGCAGCCCTAATGCCCCGGACAGGGCTTCTAACTATGGCTACACCTTC

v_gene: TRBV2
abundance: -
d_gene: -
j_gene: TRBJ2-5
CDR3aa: CATKGWMIQETQYF
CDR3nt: TGTGCCACCAAGGGGTGGATGATCCAAGAGACCCAGTACTTC

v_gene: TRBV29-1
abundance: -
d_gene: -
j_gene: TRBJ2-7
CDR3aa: CSAEQGGYEQYF
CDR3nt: TGCAGCGCCGAACAGGGCGGCTACGAGCAGTACTTC

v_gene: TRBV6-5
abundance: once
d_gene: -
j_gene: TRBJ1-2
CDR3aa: CASRSTANYGYTF
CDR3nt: TGTGCCAGCAGGTCGACAGCTAACTATGGCTACACCTTC

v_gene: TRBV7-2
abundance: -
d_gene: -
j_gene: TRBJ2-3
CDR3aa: CASSQGTTTTQYF
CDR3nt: TGTGCCAGCAGCCAGGGGACGACAACGACGCAGTATTTT

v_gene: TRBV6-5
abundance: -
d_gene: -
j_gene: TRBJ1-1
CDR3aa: CASSYFQRAGEAFF
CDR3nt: TGTGCCAGCAGCTACTTCCAGAGGGCAGGGGAGGCTTTCTTT

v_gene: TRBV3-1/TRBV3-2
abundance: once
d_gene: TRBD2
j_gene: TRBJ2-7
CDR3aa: CASSQTSGVSYEQYF
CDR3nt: TGTGCCAGCAGCCAAACTAGCGGGGTCTCCTACGAGCAGTACTTC

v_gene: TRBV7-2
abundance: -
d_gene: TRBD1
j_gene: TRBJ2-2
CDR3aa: CASSPSFGTVPTGELFF
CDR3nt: TGTGCCAGCAGCCCCAGCTTTGGGACAGTTCCCACCGGGGAGCTGTTTTTT